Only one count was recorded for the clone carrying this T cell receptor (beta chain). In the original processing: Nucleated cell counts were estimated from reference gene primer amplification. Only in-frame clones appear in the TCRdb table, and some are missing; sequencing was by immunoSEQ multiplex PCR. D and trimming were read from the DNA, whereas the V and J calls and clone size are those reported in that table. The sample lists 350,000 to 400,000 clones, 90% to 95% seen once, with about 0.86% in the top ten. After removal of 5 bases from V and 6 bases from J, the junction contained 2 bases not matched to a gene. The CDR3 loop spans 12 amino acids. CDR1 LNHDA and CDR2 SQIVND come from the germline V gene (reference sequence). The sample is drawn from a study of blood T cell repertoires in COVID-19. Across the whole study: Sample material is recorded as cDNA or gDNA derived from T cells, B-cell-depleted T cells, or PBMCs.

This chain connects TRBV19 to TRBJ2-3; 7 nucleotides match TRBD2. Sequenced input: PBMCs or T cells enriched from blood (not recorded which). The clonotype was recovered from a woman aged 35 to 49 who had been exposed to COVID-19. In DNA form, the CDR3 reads TGTGCCAGTAGTGTCGGGGGGGATACGCAGTATTTT. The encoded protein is CASSVGGDTQYF.